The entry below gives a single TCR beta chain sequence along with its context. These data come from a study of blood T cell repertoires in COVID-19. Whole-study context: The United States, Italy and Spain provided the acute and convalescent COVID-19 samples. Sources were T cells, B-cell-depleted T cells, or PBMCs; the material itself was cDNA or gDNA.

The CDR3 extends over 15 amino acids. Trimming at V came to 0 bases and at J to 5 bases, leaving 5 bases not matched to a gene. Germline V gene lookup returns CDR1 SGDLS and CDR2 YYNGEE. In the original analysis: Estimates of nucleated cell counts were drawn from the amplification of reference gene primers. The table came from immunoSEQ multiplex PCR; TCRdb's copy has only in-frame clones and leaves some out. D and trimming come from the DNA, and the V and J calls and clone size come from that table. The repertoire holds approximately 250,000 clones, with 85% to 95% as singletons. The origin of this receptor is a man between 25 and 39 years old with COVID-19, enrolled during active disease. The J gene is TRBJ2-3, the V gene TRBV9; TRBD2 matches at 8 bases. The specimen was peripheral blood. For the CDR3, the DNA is TGTGCCAGCAGCGTAGCGGGGGGGCGTGGAGATACGCAGTATTTT. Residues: CASSVAGGRGDTQYF.